The source of this TCR beta chain is a study of blood T cell repertoires in COVID-19. For the study at large: Samples representing acute and convalescent COVID-19 were sourced from the United States, Italy and Spain. Sources were T cells, B-cell-depleted T cells, or PBMCs; the material itself was cDNA or gDNA.

Assay used: immunoSEQ multiplex PCR; TCRdb lists only in-frame clones, some missing. The sample gives approximately 200,000 clones, approximately 80% of which show up once; approximately 1.3% is in the top ten. Those enrolled, adults aged 18 to 89 years, came from 24 US areas. Participant-reported clinical history was the basis for cohort assignment. The CDR3 is made up of 18 amino acids. V gave up 0 bases and J gave up 5 bases; unmatched junction bases: 12. Germline CDR1 is SNHLY and CDR2 is FYNNEI. Material: PBMCs or T cells enriched from blood (not recorded which). V gene TRBV2 combines with J gene TRBJ2-1; 8 bases match TRBD2. This TCR derives from a woman in her thirties or forties with acute COVID-19. The CDR3 sequence is CASSEAGTGTRGNNEQFF. The CDR3 DNA reads as TGTGCCAGCAGTGAAGCGGGGACCGGGACTAGGGGAAACAATGAGCAGTTCTTC. The variable domain in full, with the rest retrieved from reference TRBV2 and TRBJ2-1, is EPEVTQTPSHQVTQMGQEVILRCVPISNHLYFYWYRQILGQKVEFLVSFYNNEISEKSEIFDDQFSVERPDGSNFTLKIRSTKLEDSAMYFCASSEAGTGTRGNNEQFFGPGTRLTVL.